This TCR beta chain was profiled in a study of cytomegalovirus exposure and HLA in healthy donors (dated by TCRdb to about 2017). At the level of the whole study: An earlier analysis of approximately 550 of the donors reported about 250 Gb of sequence data and some 120 million unique TCR beta sequences from about 179 million T cells. A later analysis re-examined previously published TCR beta repertoires from roughly 720 donors and added high-resolution HLA genotyping to investigate patterns of TCR occurrence. To predict cytomegalovirus infection status, the study combined high-throughput TCR immunosequencing, statistical association of individual TCRs with disease status, and machine learning. The study was designed to test whether signatures of past pathogen exposure could be identified by cataloging public T cell receptors. Donor age, sex, ethnicity and CMV serostatus were compiled alongside the repertoire data. Every repertoire in the discovery cohort had been generated on one and the same sequencing platform. Of the roughly 410 genotyped donors, approximately 80% were placed in the genetic ancestry cluster associated with self-reported Caucasian donors. An earlier analysis of 587 of the donors applied high-throughput TCR beta sequencing to assess whether each TCR beta V gene segment acted as functional or pseudogenic. In addition to the first cohort of roughly 670 subjects, a separate validation cohort of under 150 different subjects was used. A later genetic analysis took genome-wide SNP genotypes for about three fifths of the roughly 700 donors and used that subset as a discovery cohort. Roughly five DR-DQ haplotypes were treated as single units for association and clustering because of strong linkage in the cohort. On average, about 200,000 unique TCR beta nucleotide sequences were sequenced per donor among 398 genotyped donors of the cohort, with roughly 20% of those sequences being non-productive. Approximately 310 gigabases of sequencing data and approximately 85 million unique TCR sequences were included in an early release covering 550 to 650 HLA-typed donors. The number of donors typed differed by locus, with roughly 620-630 for A, B, C, DRB1 and DQB1, about 500 for DQA1, 600 to 610 for DPA1, and 450 to 480 for DPB1. Class I and class II HLA loci were covered by the typing at four-digit resolution. The T cell repertoires of around 670 subjects were profiled by immunosequencing and related to cytomegalovirus serostatus. In the later analysis, no new phenotypic data were used to find candidate immune exposures; instead, reliance was placed on TCR beta sequences and their occurrence across donors.

Note on this clone: Its antigen is not yet known. No base-level quality is on record; no much larger clone is a single base apart.

The cohort was made up of about 610 healthy bone marrow donors. Cohort members were all nominally healthy when sampled, although unrecorded immune exposures were likely present. The donor tested CMV seronegative and was one of the 352 seronegative cohort members. Every donor gave a peripheral blood sample, and the peripheral blood mononuclear cells from that sample were used for TCR beta sequencing. The Qiagen DNeasy Blood Extraction Kit was used to extract genomic DNA from the blood cell samples. Libraries were prepared through the immunoSEQ multiplex PCR assay. For the multiplex PCR, a mixture combining 60 forward primers for TCR Vbeta segments and 13 reverse primers for TCR Jbeta segments was used. Amplification of the CDR3 region of rearranged TCR beta genes was performed with a multiplex PCR assay on genomic DNA. The Illumina HiSeq System was used to sequence the amplified TCR beta libraries as 87-base-pair reads. Per the original workflow: A later analysis tallied some 79 million unique TCR beta chains across the roughly 610 repertoires, and some 12 million of those chains were shared by two or more donors. Raw reads were error-corrected and collapsed into unique sequences with a nearest-neighbor algorithm that merged closely related sequences to remove PCR and sequencing errors. V, D and J gene segments were assigned by aligning CDR3 sequences to IMGT reference sequences. For a sequence to be retained, a match of at least six nucleotides was required to both a V gene segment and a J gene segment. Rearrangements were called productive when the CDR3 lacked stop codons and stayed in frame with V and J; all others were non-productive. Following IMGT convention, CDR3 was defined as the stretch from the second conserved V-encoded cysteine to the conserved J-encoded phenylalanine. The earlier analysis of approximately 500 of the donors excluded sequences that lacked an unambiguous match to a single V gene segment. In an earlier analysis of some 590 of the donors, a V segment was called functional when productive rearrangements were above 56.7%, and segregating when the standard deviation between donors exceeded 5%. To diagnose cytomegalovirus status from the catalog of TCR beta chain sequences, a statistical classification framework was built. A later analysis assigned V and J genes by comparing TCR nucleotide sequences with IMGT/GENE-DB human TR gene sequences. The TCRdist pipeline was used in a later analysis to assign CDR3 sequences and most-parsimonious VDJ recombination scenarios. A later analysis defined each TCR beta chain by its CDR3 amino acid sequence plus V-gene family, and excluded reads lacking a unique V-gene family. In a later analysis, around 600 highly shared, low-generation-probability nucleotide sequences were removed to address suspected cross-contamination and a sequencing artifact. In a later analysis, a clonal expansion index for each public chain was calculated from normalized within-repertoire ranks of inferred template counts. A later analysis computed generation probabilities with a VDJ recombination model fitted to out-of-frame rearrangements, and checked the results against IGoR. In a later analysis, TCR-TCR, TCR-HLA and TCR-CMV co-occurrence was scored with hypergeometric tests, and a repertoire-size bias correction was applied to TCR pairs. A later analysis estimated false discovery rates by permuting HLA or CMV assignments 20 times. A later analysis grouped co-occurring TCRs with DBSCAN, adding TCRdist sequence similarity when clustering within HLA-allele-positive subsets. Repertoires with fewer than 30,000 or more than 120,000 public chains were left out of co-occurrence clustering, as were five repertoires with anomalous nucleotide sharing. TCRdb re-hosts the immuneACCESS table, in-frame sequences only. Its copies lack some clones; in the studies checked, an unresolved V gene accounts for under half of them, and the cause for the rest is not known. That table is the source of V, J and clone size, and D and trimming were worked out from the DNA. The sample table shows over 150,000 clones, and roughly 80% are seen once. Together, the top ten hold 3% to 4% of the sample.

On the study overall, not on this receptor specifically: Compared with equally common non-associated chains, HLA-associated TCR beta chains in a later analysis were more clonally expanded and had lower generation probabilities. In vitro tests confirmed that three of the cytomegalovirus-associated TCR beta chains recognize cytomegalovirus antigens. A later genetic analysis associated a missense DCLRE1C variant with V-gene and J-gene trimming of TCR beta chains, and an independent cohort replicated the association. A further reported finding was that TCR beta sequences accurately predicted the HLA-A and HLA-B alleles for most subjects in the first cohort. In a later analysis, 16,951 TCR beta sequences were associated with specific HLA alleles at a false discovery rate of 0.05. In a later analysis, TCR association rates were found to vary across HLA loci, with the most associated TCRs seen for DRB1 alleles and the fewest for HLA-C alleles. The earlier analysis of almost 600 of the donors excluded some 15 rarely observed V segments, including chromosome 9 orphons, because counts were too low. A later analysis found that most CMV-associated TCR beta chains appeared HLA-restricted, with HLA associations seemingly driven largely by CMV exposure. An earlier analysis of 587 of the donors showed that most TCR beta V segments appeared in productive rearrangements either about 90% or about 30% of the time, which broadly matched IMGT annotations. Cytomegalovirus status was reported to be diagnosed by the classifier with high specificity and sensitivity in both the original and validation cohorts. Because the 87-base-pair reads could not distinguish some IMGT-functional V segments, including TRBV6-2 and TRBV6-3, those segments were excluded. When HLA alleles, especially DR and DQ, strongly co-occurred, attributing TCR associations to individual alleles was difficult. The only immune exposure information available for the cohort was CMV serostatus. Only TCR beta chains were sequenced in this cohort, and the absence of alpha or paired-chain data limited detectable features. Correlated functional status among segregating V segments might reflect linkage disequilibrium, but an unknown experimental factor could not be ruled out. HLA typing was unavailable for some donors at each locus, so association tests used only the typed subset. The study gave a list of some 150 TCR beta chains associated with cytomegalovirus. The sequencing pipeline was judged likely to have produced a cluster of highly shared sequence variants as a technical artifact. The authors suggested that the approach could potentially be generalized to other disease states and immunological phenotypes. In a later analysis, several top co-occurrence clusters were reported to appear linked to parvovirus B19, influenza, CMV and Epstein-Barr virus. Most TCR sequences were seen in very few donors, while some public TCRs were found in many individuals. In a later genetic analysis, fewer N-insertions in productive TCRs were reported among donors in an Asian-associated ancestry cluster than the roughly 710-donor mean. The presence/absence analyses assumed that sequencing depth was roughly uniform across donors, and that assumption may not be true.

The CDR3 contains 17 residues, cysteine and phenylalanine counted. The entry retains the CDR3 DNA only, 51 bases that are in frame from base 1. Per the germline V gene, SGHNT is the CDR1 and YENEEA is the CDR2. The germline V end is reduced by 3 bases and the J end by 8 bases; junction bases left unmatched: 12. Recombination joined TRBV11-3 with TRBJ2-1; 11 of the junction bases match TRBD2. Sequenced input: PBMCs. This TCR came from a woman between 40 and 50 years old in good health and CMV-seronegative. The DNA sequence is TGTGCCAGCAGCTTGTCCCCTTTTAGCGGGGGGGTGGATGAGCAGTTCTTC. It translates as CASSLSPFSGGVDEQFF.